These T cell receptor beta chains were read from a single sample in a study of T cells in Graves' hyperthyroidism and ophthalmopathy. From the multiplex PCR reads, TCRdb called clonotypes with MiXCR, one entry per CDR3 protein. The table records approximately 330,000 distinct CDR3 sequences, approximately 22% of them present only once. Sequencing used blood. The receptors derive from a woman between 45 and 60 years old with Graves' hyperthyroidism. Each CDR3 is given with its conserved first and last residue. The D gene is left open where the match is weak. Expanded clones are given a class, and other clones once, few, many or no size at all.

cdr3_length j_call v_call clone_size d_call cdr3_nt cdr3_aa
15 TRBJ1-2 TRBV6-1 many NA TGTGCCAGCAGTGAAAGCGCGGGGGCGGACTATGGCTACACCTTC CASSESAGADYGYTF
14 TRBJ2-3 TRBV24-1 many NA TGTGCCACCAGTGACGCGTCGGAGTGGGATACGCAGTATTTT CATSDASEWDTQYF
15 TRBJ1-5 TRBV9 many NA TGTGCCAGCAGCGTAGGGGGGATGGGCAATCAGCCCCAGCATTTT CASSVGGMGNQPQHF
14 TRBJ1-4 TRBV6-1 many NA TGTGCCACTCAGCGTACGGGTACTAATGAAAAACTGTTTTTT CATQRTGTNEKLFF
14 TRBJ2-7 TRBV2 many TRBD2 TGTGCCAGCAGTGACTGGACTAGCGGGAACGAGCAGTACTTC CASSDWTSGNEQYF
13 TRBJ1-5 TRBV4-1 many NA TGCGCCAGCAGCCAGGCTACACAGCAGCCCCAGCATTTT CASSQATQQPQHF
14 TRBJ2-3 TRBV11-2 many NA TGTGCCAGCAGCCCCGCCCATTCCACAGATACGCAGTATTTT CASSPAHSTDTQYF
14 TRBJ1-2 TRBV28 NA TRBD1 TGTGCCAGCAGAGGCGGGGGGCAGGGGGATGGCTACACCTTC CASRGGGQGDGYTF
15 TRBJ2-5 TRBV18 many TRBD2 TGTGCCAGCTCAGACGGACTAGCCCTTTCTCGTGACCAGTACTTC CASSDGLALSRDQYF
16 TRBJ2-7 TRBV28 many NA TGTGCCAGCAGTTCATCCGGGACGCCTAGCTCCTACGAGCAGTACTTC CASSSSGTPSSYEQYF
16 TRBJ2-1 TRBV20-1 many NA TGCAGTGCTAGAGCGGGTAGCGGATTCTCCTACAATGAGCAGTTCTTC CSARAGSGFSYNEQFF
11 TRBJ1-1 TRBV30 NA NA TGTGCCTGGAGTGTCCTCACTGAAGCTTTCTTT CAWSVLTEAFF
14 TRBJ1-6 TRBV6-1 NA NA TGTGCCAGCAGTGAACCTACAGAGAAATCACCCCTCCACTTT CASSEPTEKSPLHF
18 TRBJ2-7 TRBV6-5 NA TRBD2 TGTGCCAGCAGTTACCCCCGTGCAAGCGGGAGGGGCACCTACGAGCAGTACTTC CASSYPRASGRGTYEQYF
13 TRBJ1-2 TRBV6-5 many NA TGTGCCAGCAGTTACGTACCAAACTATGGCTACACCTTC CASSYVPNYGYTF
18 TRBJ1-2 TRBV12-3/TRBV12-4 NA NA TGTGCCAGTCCAGCCGTTGTAACTCAGGGGCGACTTAACTATGGCTACACCTTC CASPAVVTQGRLNYGYTF
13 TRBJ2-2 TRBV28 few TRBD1 TGTGCCAGCAGGAGGGGGCAAACCGGGGAGCTGTTTTTT CASRRGQTGELFF
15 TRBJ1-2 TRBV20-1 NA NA TGCAGTGCTAGTTCGGCCAACAACTTCTACCATGGCTACACCTTC CSASSANNFYHGYTF